The 2 T cell receptor beta chains listed next were all sequenced from one sample in a study of post-analysis software for immune sequencing data. General study points: Among roughly 5 TRBV segments more frequent in patients than controls were TRBV5-6, TRBV5-1 and TRBV20-1.

The antigens these receptors bind are not known. The library was made from cDNA and included unique molecular identifiers. TCRdb processed the PCR reads anew with MiXCR; each CDR3 protein has one entry. The sample contains about 620,000 distinct CDR3 sequences, roughly 47% of which appear only once. Input material: blood. The receptors come from a girl aged 5 to 17 with multiple sclerosis.

In the case of this clonotype: Possible read error: a much larger clone is one base away. This rearrangement joins TRBV7-2 to TRBJ2-7; no firm D call. The CDR3 extends over 13 amino acids. Germline CDR1 and CDR2: SGHTA and FQGNSA. CDR3 amino acids: CASGLEISYEQYF. DNA for the CDR3: TGTGCCAGCGGCTTGGAAATTTCCTACGAGCAGTACTTC.

The chain couples TRBV9 to TRBJ2-1; 8 nucleotides align to TRBD1. With 0 bases clipped from V and 15 bases from J, the junction kept 8 bases outside the gene matches. The germline V gene has CDR1 SGDLS and CDR2 YYNGEE. CDR3 length: 13 amino acids. The CDR3: CASSVDGGTGVFF. As DNA, the CDR3 is TGTGCCAGCAGCGTAGATGGCGGGACAGGAGTGTTCTTC.